Below, 18 T cell receptor beta chains from the same sample are listed, as sequenced in a study of blood T cell repertoires in COVID-19. Clones were read by immunoSEQ multiplex PCR, and TCRdb kept only the in-frame ones, dropping some. The sample yields 200,000 to 300,000 clones, approximately 86% seen once. The source material was peripheral blood. The receptors originated from a woman aged 60 to 75 with COVID-19, enrolled during active disease.

Only a few counts were recorded for this clone. CDR3 DNA: TGCGCCAGCAGCCGCGACAGGGAGAGTTCCTACGAGCAGTACTTC. Protein: CASSRDRESSYEQYF. This chain uses TRBV23-1 with TRBJ2-7; 7 bases are a match to TRBD1. TRBV23-1 is labeled an ORF, and its function is uncertain. CDR3 size: 15 residues. With 6 bases clipped from V and 1 base from J, the junction kept 9 bases outside the gene matches.

The rearrangement uses TRBV3-1 (or the pseudogene TRBV3-2) and TRBJ2-5, with D possibly TRBD1 on 5 matching bases. The germline gives CDR1 LGHDT, CDR2 YNNKEL (reference sequence). This CDR3 spans 15 amino acids. Trimming cost V 0 bases and J 5 bases, with 13 bases left between them. CDR3 nucleotide sequence: TGTGCCAGCAGCCAAGAGGGTAGGGGCCAGGAGACCCAGTACTTC. The encoded protein is CASSQEGRGQETQYF.

The chain couples TRBV18 to TRBJ2-3; TRBD2 agrees at 9 bases. Germline-derived CDR1 and CDR2 are KGHSH and LQKENI. The CDR3 contains 17 residues. J was trimmed by 0 bases and V by 3 bases; bases with no gene match: 7. CDR3 DNA: TGTGCCAGCTCACCCTATAGCGGGAGTGCTAGCACAGATACGCAGTATTTT. Translated: CASSPYSGSASTDTQYF. Supplemented by reference TRBV18 and TRBJ2-3, the full variable domain reads NAGVMQNPRHLVRRRGQEARLRCSPMKGHSHVYWYRQLPEEGLKFMVYLQKENIIDESGMPKERFSAEFPKEGPSILRIQQVVRGDSAAYFCASSPYSGSASTDTQYFGPGTRLTVL.

V and J are TRBV6-2 or TRBV6-3 and TRBJ2-3, with TRBD2 matching over 12 bases. This CDR3 region has 17 residues. Germline assignment: CDR1 MNHEY and CDR2 SVGEGT. After removal of 3 bases from V and 6 bases from J, the junction contained 10 bases not matched to a gene. The CDR3 spells CASSYRTSGAKGDTQYF. The DNA for the CDR3 is TGTGCCAGCAGTTATAGGACTAGCGGGGCCAAAGGGGATACGCAGTATTTT.

The chain uses TRBV7-9 and TRBJ1-2; no reliable D call. Germline CDR1 SEHNR, CDR2 FQNEAQ (reference sequence). Deletions cut 3 bases from V and 5 bases from J, with 13 bases between. The CDR3 spans 14 residues. CDR3 sequence reads: CASSFRERNYGYTF. CDR3 bases: TGTGCCAGCAGCTTCCGGGAGAGGAATTATGGCTACACCTTC.

This clone was detected only a few times. This rearrangement joins TRBV10-3 to TRBJ2-7; 9 bases map to TRBD1. Germline values: CDR1 ENHRY, CDR2 SYGVKD. J lost 4 bases, V lost 10 bases, and 8 bases had no gene match. The CDR3 contains 13 residues. The CDR3 loop is CASTGTGLYEQYF. In nucleotides, the CDR3 is TGTGCCAGCACCGGGACAGGGCTATACGAGCAGTACTTC.

This chain joins TRBV24-1 and TRBJ2-3; D possibly corresponds to TRBD2 (6 bases). V lost 5 bases to trimming and J lost 2 bases, with 16 bases between them. Germline CDR1 and CDR2: KGHDR and SFDVKD. This CDR3 has 16 amino acids. The DNA of the CDR3 is TGTGCCACCAGTGGAATGACTAGGGAAAACACAGATACGCAGTATTTT. It translates to CATSGMTRENTDTQYF.

The V gene is TRBV6-1, the J gene TRBJ1-2; no clear D. CDR3 length: 14 amino acids. Between the trimmed V and J ends, which lost 1 base and 1 base, there was a span of 7 bases. Germline V gives CDR1 MNHNS, CDR2 SASEGT. For the CDR3, the DNA is TGTGCCAGCAGTGAAGTAGAAAGTAACTATGGCTACACCTTC. This gives the protein CASSEVESNYGYTF.

J is TRBJ2-7 and V is TRBV5-4; 10 bases are a match to TRBD1. CDR3 length: 15 residues. V lost 0 bases, J lost 9 bases, and 9 bases stayed unmatched. Germline V gives CDR1 SGHNT, CDR2 YYREEE (reference sequence). The CDR3, as DNA: TGTGCCAGCAGCTTGGACAGGGACAGGGGATTTGGGCAGTACTTC. This codes for CASSLDRDRGFGQYF.

This chain joins TRBV2 and TRBJ1-5, with D possibly TRBD1 on 6 matching bases. Germline V gives CDR1 SNHLY, CDR2 FYNNEI. CDR3 length: 15 amino acids. V was trimmed by 2 bases and J by 5 bases, leaving 13 bases between them. CDR3 sequence: CASSEWTASDQPQHF. The CDR3 DNA follows: TGTGCCAGCAGTGAATGGACAGCGAGTGATCAGCCCCAGCATTTT.

The V call is TRBV27, the J call TRBJ2-1, with 11 bases matching TRBD2. The CDR3 has 15 amino acids. From germline, CDR1 is MNHEY and CDR2 SMNVEV (reference sequence). With 7 bases clipped from V and 6 bases from J, the junction kept 8 bases outside the gene matches. The CDR3 loop is CASTPTSGSLNEQFF. CDR3 nucleotide sequence: TGTGCCAGCACACCCACTAGCGGGAGTCTCAATGAGCAGTTCTTC.

This clone was observed once. V and J are TRBV3-1 (or the pseudogene TRBV3-2) and TRBJ2-3, with TRBD1 as a possible D gene (7 bases). The CDR3 has 17 residues. Trimming left V 0 bases short and J 2 bases short, with 15 bases between. Germline CDR1 reads LGHDT; CDR2 reads YNNKEL (reference sequence). The CDR3 sequence is CASSQDTTGRFTDTQYF. The CDR3 region has the DNA TGTGCCAGCAGCCAAGATACGACAGGGAGGTTCACAGATACGCAGTATTTT.

To note about this clone: Other DNA sequences in the sample encode the same CDR3. This rearrangement joins TRBV5-1 to TRBJ1-1, with D maybe TRBD1 (5 bases). Per germline, CDR1 SGHRS and CDR2 YFSETQ. Trimming removed 2 bases at V and 3 bases at J, with 11 bases between. The CDR3 runs 14 residues. This chain's CDR3 is CASSFDRGDTEAFF. The CDR3 DNA reads as TGCGCCAGCAGCTTCGACCGGGGGGACACTGAAGCTTTCTTT.

This clone was recorded once. J is TRBJ2-5 and V is TRBV13; TRBD2 aligns across 11 bases. This CDR3 is built from 15 residues. The germline V gene has CDR1 PRHDT and CDR2 FYEKMQ (reference sequence). Germline trimming cut 5 bases from V and 3 bases from J; bases unmatched to any gene: 5. The CDR3 nucleotides read TGTGCCAGCAGCCTTAGCGGGAGGGCCGAAGAGACCCAGTACTTC. It encodes CASSLSGRAEETQYF.

The V call is TRBV7-6, the J call TRBJ2-2, with 9 bases aligning to TRBD1. The trim removed 5 bases at V and 4 bases at J, leaving 5 bases unmatched. From germline, CDR1 is SGHVS and CDR2 FNYEAQ. This CDR3 spans 15 amino acids. CDR3 nucleotides: TGTGCCAGCAGCCGGGAACAGGGGGCCACCGGGGAGCTGTTTTTT. As protein: CASSREQGATGELFF.

This chain links TRBV12-3 or TRBV12-4 with TRBJ2-1; a possible D gene is TRBD2 (5 bases). The V and J ends lost 2 bases and 7 bases respectively, with 9 bases between them. The CDR3 spans 13 residues. This chain's CDR3 is CASSLLPGNEQFF. The CDR3 DNA sequence: TGTGCCAGCAGTTTACTCCCGGGGAATGAGCAGTTCTTC.

The chain couples TRBV28 to TRBJ1-4; D remains unclear. The germline V gene has CDR1 MDHEN and CDR2 SYDVKM. Trimming removed 3 bases at V and 6 bases at J, with 8 bases between. This CDR3 region has 13 residues. The CDR3 sequence is CASSFGSYEKLFF. The DNA of the CDR3 is TGTGCCAGCAGTTTCGGGTCCTATGAAAAACTGTTTTTT. Full variable domain (rest looked up from reference TRBV28 and TRBJ1-4): DVKVTQSSRYLVKRTGEKVFLECVQDMDHENMFWYRQDPGLGLRLIYFSYDVKMKEKGDIPEGYSVSREKKERFSLILESASTNQTSMYLCASSFGSYEKLFFGSGTQLSVL.

The gene calls are TRBV7-2 and TRBJ2-7; 8 positions match TRBD1. The CDR3 is 15 residues long. CDR1 and CDR2 from the germline V gene are SGHTA and FQGNSA. V shed 1 base, J shed 4 bases, and the junction held 6 bases outside the gene matches. In DNA form, the CDR3 reads TGTGCCAGCAGCTTAGAGGCCGGGACAGGATACGAGCAGTACTTC. Translated: CASSLEAGTGYEQYF.